The 7 T cell receptor beta chains below all came from one sample that was sequenced in a study of regulatory T cells in long-lasting Graves disease. HTBI primers from iRepertoire and Arm-PCR of CDR3 regions yielded the TCR beta libraries. TCRdb reanalysed the multiplex PCR reads using MiXCR and keeps one entry per CDR3 protein. Among roughly 300,000 distinct CDR3 sequences listed, approximately 20% were seen once. Indicated time point: persistent/refractory GD, antithyroid drugs over 5 years with positive TRAb. After RNA was extracted from PBMCs, the TCR library was made from it. The sequencing here drew on peripheral blood mononuclear cells (PBMCs), taken when the disease was refractory, from a patient treated with antithyroid drugs. These receptors originate from a female donor with Graves disease.

The chain links TRBV6-1 to TRBJ2-3; D is unclear. Germline V lookup: CDR1 MNHNS, CDR2 SASEGT. The CDR3 spans 16 residues. V lost 5 bases to trimming and J lost 0 bases, with 15 bases between them. CDR3 amino acids: CASSRPTVGSTDTQYF. CDR3 nucleotides: TGTGCCAGCAGTAGACCGACTGTAGGAAGCACAGATACGCAGTATTTT.

This clonotype showed up many times. The chain combines TRBV5-5 with TRBJ2-7; 8 bases fit TRBD2. V lost 2 bases and J lost 3; bases outside the gene matches: 4. The CDR3 runs 14 residues. Per the germline V gene, CDR1 is SGHKS and CDR2 is YYEKEE (reference sequence). CDR3 sequence: CASSFLAGNYEQYF. In DNA, the CDR3 is TGTGCCAGCAGCTTTCTAGCGGGTAACTACGAGCAGTACTTC.

This clonotype has at least ten counts. This chain connects TRBV7-2 to TRBJ2-5; 7 bases match TRBD1. Looked up from germline, CDR1 is SGHTA and CDR2 is FQGNSA. The CDR3 length is 15 residues. The V gene end was trimmed by 1 base and the J gene end by 1 base; junction bases not matched to a gene: 3. CDR3 region: CASSLDPGGQETQYF. The CDR3 nucleotides are TGTGCCAGCAGCTTAGATCCAGGGGGCCAAGAGACCCAGTACTTC.

The J gene is TRBJ2-2, the V gene TRBV18; 9 nucleotides align to TRBD1. Germline CDR1 reads KGHSH; CDR2 reads LQKENI. Unmatched junction bases numbered 3, after V lost 4 bases and J lost 0 bases. CDR3 size: 16 residues. CDR3 region: CASSLQGASNTGELFF. CDR3 in DNA: TGTGCCAGCTCACTACAGGGGGCATCGAACACCGGGGAGCTGTTTTTT.

A remark on this clonotype: Sequence at one end of the junction differs from germline and may be a read error. This chain connects TRBV19 to TRBJ1-6; D not resolved. CDR3 length: 13 residues. The germline gives CDR1 LNHDA, CDR2 SQIVND (reference sequence). In DNA, the CDR3 is TGTGCCAGCAGTAGGAGCTACGATTCACCCCTCCACTTT. Translation: CASSRSYDSPLHF.

The sample holds a few counts of this clonotype. This chain joins TRBV27 and TRBJ2-7, with TRBD1 matching 7 bases. Germline loops: CDR1 MNHEY, CDR2 SMNVEV (reference sequence). The CDR3 length is 15 residues. V was pared by 2 bases and J by 2 bases, with 6 bases of the junction left unmatched. The CDR3 nucleotides are TGTGCCAGCAGTTTACGGGACAGCCAAACCTACGAGCAGTACTTC. Translated, it gives CASSLRDSQTYEQYF.

This clonotype was counted many times. The chain uses TRBV12-3 or TRBV12-4 and TRBJ1-1; D ambiguous. Trimming took 5 bases from V and 2 from J, leaving 15 bases between them. This CDR3 contains 15 residues. The chain's CDR3 is CASSPTGVGNTEAFF. CDR3 nucleotides: TGTGCCAGCAGTCCGACCGGGGTGGGTAACACTGAAGCTTTCTTT.